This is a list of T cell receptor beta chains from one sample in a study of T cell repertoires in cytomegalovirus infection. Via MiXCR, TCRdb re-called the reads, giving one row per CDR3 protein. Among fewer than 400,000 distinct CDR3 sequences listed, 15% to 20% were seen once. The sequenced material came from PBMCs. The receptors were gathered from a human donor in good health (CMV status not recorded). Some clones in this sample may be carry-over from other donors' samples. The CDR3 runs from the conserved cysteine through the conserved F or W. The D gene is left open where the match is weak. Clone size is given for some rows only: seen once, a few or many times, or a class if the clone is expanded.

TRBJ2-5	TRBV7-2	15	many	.	CASSLAVEGWETQYF	TGTGCCAGCAGCTTAGCAGTGGAGGGGTGGGAGACCCAGTACTTC
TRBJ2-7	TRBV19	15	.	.	CASSIGQAGYDEQYF	TGTGCCAGTAGTATAGGACAGGCAGGGTACGACGAGCAGTACTTC
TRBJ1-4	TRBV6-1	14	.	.	CASSRDGGGEKLFF	TGTGCCAGCAGCCGGGACGGAGGTGGGGAAAAACTGTTTTTT
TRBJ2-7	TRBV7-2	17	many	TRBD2	CASSLRGGGGHTYEQYF	TGTGCCAGCAGCTTACGGGGTGGGGGAGGGCATACCTACGAGCAGTACTTC
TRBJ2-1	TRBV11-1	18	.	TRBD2	CASSRLAGGESSYNEQFF	TGTGCCAGCAGCCGGCTAGCGGGGGGCGAAAGCTCCTACAATGAGCAGTTCTTC
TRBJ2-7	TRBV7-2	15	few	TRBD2	CASSLRTSGRNEQYF	TGTGCCAGCAGCTTAAGGACTAGCGGGAGGAACGAGCAGTACTTC
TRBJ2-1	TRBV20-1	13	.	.	CSARRPNYPQQFF	TGCAGTGCTAGGCGCCCTAACTACCCCCAACAGTTCTTC
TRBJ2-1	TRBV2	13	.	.	CASSEQRRNEQFF	TGTGCCAGCAGTGAGCAGCGGCGCAATGAGCAGTTCTTC
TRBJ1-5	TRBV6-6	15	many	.	CASSLLGGGVGPQHF	TGTGCCAGCAGTCTACTCGGGGGCGGCGTTGGGCCCCAGCATTTT
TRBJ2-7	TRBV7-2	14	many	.	CASSLDGRVTEQYF	TGTGCCAGCAGCTTAGACGGCAGGGTAACCGAGCAGTACTTC
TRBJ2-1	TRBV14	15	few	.	CASSQIRGSYNEQFF	TGTGCCAGCAGCCAAATACGGGGGTCCTACAATGAGCAGTTCTTC
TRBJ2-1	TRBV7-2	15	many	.	CASSLAPVSYNEQFF	TGTGCCAGCAGCTTAGCTCCGGTATCCTACAATGAGCAGTTCTTC
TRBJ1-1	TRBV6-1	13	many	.	CASTLRMNTEAFF	TGTGCCAGCACCCTTCGCATGAACACTGAAGCTTTCTTT
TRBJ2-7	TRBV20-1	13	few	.	CSARDLSLGTQYF	TGCAGTGCTAGAGATCTCAGTCTCGGGACTCAGTACTTC
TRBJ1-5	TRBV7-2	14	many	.	CASSYRVSNQPQHF	TGTGCCAGCAGCTACAGGGTTAGCAATCAGCCCCAGCATTTT
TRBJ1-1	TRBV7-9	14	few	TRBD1	CASIGTAMNTEAFF	TGTGCCAGCATCGGGACAGCCATGAACACTGAAGCTTTCTTT
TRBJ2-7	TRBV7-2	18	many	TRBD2	CASSFGGRGGSGTLEQYF	TGTGCCAGCAGCTTCGGTGGGAGAGGAGGTAGCGGGACTCTCGAGCAGTACTTC
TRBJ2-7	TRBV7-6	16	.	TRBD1	CASSLAQGEPPYEQYF	TGTGCCAGCAGCTTAGCCCAGGGGGAGCCTCCCTACGAGCAGTACTTC
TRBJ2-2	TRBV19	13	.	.	CASSMYHTGELFF	TGTGCCAGTAGTATGTATCACACCGGGGAGCTGTTTTTT
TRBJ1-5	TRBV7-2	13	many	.	CASSFTRVQPQHF	TGTGCCAGCAGCTTCACGCGCGTTCAGCCCCAGCATTTT
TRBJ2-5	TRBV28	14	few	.	CASSLISGQETQYF	TGTGCCAGCAGTTTGATTAGCGGCCAAGAGACCCAGTACTTC
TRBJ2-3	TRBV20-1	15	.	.	CSATTRKVGTDTQYF	TGCAGTGCTACTACCAGGAAAGTGGGCACAGATACGCAGTATTTT
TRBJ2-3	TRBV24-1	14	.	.	CATRRTRRADTQYF	TGTGCCACCAGACGGACCCGGAGGGCAGATACGCAGTATTTT
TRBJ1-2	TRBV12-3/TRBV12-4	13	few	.	CASRRGGISGYTF	TGTGCCAGCAGGCGTGGGGGAATTTCTGGCTACACCTTC
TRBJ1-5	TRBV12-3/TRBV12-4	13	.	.	CASSLSFGQPQHF	TGTGCCAGCAGTTTATCGTTTGGTCAGCCCCAGCATTTT
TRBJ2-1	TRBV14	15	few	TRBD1	CASSRTGGSYNEQFF	TGTGCCAGCAGCCGAACAGGGGGCTCCTACAATGAGCAGTTCTTC
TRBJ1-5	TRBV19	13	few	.	CASRPSLYQPQHF	TGTGCCAGTAGGCCCAGTCTTTATCAGCCCCAGCATTTT
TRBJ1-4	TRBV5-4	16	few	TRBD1	CASSLSGGTGAEKLFF	TGTGCCAGCAGCTTATCTGGCGGGACAGGGGCTGAAAAACTGTTTTTT
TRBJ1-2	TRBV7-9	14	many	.	CASSIPGPGYGYTF	TGTGCCAGCAGCATTCCGGGGCCGGGGTATGGCTACACCTTC
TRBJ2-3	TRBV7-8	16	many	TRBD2	CASSLVSGGATDTQYF	TGTGCCAGCAGCTTGGTTAGCGGGGGGGCAACAGATACGCAGTATTTT
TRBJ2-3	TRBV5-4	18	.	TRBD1	CATTPGTGFNRLTDTQYF	TGTGCCACCACCCCCGGGACAGGTTTTAACCGACTCACAGATACGCAGTATTTT
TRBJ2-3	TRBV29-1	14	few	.	CSVEFGRVYDTQYF	TGCAGCGTTGAATTCGGCAGGGTTTACGATACGCAGTATTTT
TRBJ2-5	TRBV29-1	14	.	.	CSVRRDEDQETQYF	TGCAGCGTTCGCAGGGATGAAGACCAAGAGACCCAGTACTTC
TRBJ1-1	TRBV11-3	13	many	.	CASSRTLNTEAFF	TGTGCCAGCAGCCGAACATTGAACACTGAAGCTTTCTTT
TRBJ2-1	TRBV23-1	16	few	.	CASSQSKEGGDNEQFF	TGCGCCAGCAGTCAATCGAAGGAAGGAGGTGATAATGAGCAGTTCTTC
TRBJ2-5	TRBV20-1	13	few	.	CSARDLGLETQYF	TGCAGTGCTAGAGATCTGGGGCTGGAGACCCAGTACTTC
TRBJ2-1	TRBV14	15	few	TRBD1	CASSQWTGLSSTQFF	TGTGCCAGCAGCCAATGGACAGGGTTATCAAGTACTCAGTTCTTC
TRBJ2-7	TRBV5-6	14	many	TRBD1	CASSLGQSYFEQYF	TGTGCCAGCAGTTTGGGACAGTCCTACTTTGAGCAGTACTTC
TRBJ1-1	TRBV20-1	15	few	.	CSARKGPGLNTEAFF	TGCAGTGCTAGGAAGGGCCCCGGATTGAACACTGAAGCTTTCTTT
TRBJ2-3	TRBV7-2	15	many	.	CASSLYAGGTDTQYF	TGTGCCAGCAGCTTATACGCGGGTGGGACAGATACGCAGTATTTT
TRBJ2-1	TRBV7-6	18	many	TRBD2	CASSPPPRTSGSYNEQFF	TGTGCCAGCAGCCCACCCCCGAGGACTAGCGGGAGTTACAATGAGCAGTTCTTC
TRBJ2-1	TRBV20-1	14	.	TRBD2	CSARIGTSGNEQFF	TGCAGTGCTAGAATCGGGACTAGCGGCAATGAGCAGTTCTTC
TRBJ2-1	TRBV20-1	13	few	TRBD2	CSARTSGLAVQFF	TGCAGTGCTAGAACTTCAGGACTAGCGGTGCAGTTCTTC
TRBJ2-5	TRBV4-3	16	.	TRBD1	CASSQVGQGLQETQYF	TGCGCCAGCAGCCAAGTGGGACAGGGATTACAAGAGACCCAGTACTTC
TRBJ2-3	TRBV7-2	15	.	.	CASRRTSTRTNTQYF	TGTGCCAGCAGACGAACCTCGACGCGAACCAATACGCAGTATTTT
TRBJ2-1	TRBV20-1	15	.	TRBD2	CSARSGTSAGNEQFF	TGCAGTGCTAGATCCGGGACTAGCGCGGGCAATGAGCAGTTCTTC
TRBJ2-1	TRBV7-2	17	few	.	CASSDPGGQSSYNEQFF	TGTGCCAGCAGCGATCCCGGGGGACAGAGCTCCTACAATGAGCAGTTCTTC
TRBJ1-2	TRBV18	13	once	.	CASSPEQNYGYTF	TGTGCCAGCTCACCGGAACAGAACTATGGCTACACCTTC
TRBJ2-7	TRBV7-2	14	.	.	CASSLITGGHEQYF	TGTGCCAGCAGCTTAATTACGGGGGGCCACGAGCAGTACTTC
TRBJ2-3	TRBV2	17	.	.	CASSENRDRRFGDTQYF	TGTGCCAGCAGTGAGAACCGGGACCGCCGATTTGGAGATACGCAGTATTTT
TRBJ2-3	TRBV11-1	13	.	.	CASSTGRTDTQYF	TGTGCCAGCAGCACCGGCCGAACAGATACGCAGTATTTT
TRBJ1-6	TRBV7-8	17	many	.	CASSLAPPAIRSSPLHF	TGTGCCAGCAGCTTAGCCCCACCGGCCATTAGGAGTTCACCCCTCCACTTT
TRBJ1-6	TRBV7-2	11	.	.	CASSFPGLLHF	TGTGCCAGCAGCTTCCCAGGTCTCCTCCACTTT
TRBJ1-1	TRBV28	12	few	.	CASSLDQREAFF	TGTGCCAGCAGTCTCGACCAACGGGAAGCTTTCTTT
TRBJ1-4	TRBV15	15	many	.	CATSRGGEGSEKLFF	TGTGCCACCAGCAGAGGCGGGGAGGGGAGTGAAAAACTGTTTTTT
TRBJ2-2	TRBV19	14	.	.	CATTDGANTGELFF	TGTGCCACCACGGACGGGGCGAACACCGGGGAGCTGTTTTTT
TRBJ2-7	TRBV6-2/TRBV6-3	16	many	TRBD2	CASSSGSVAGGREQYF	TGTGCCAGCAGTTCAGGCTCGGTGGCGGGAGGGCGAGAGCAGTACTTC